The entry below gives a single TCR beta chain sequence along with its context. Its antigen is not known. The source of the sample is a study of CD4 T cells in relation to SARS-CoV-2 and coronaviruses. As for the study in general: Controls used an HIV-1 Nef peptide pool or no peptide.

Sequencing was performed with immunoSEQ multiplex PCR; in TCRdb, only in-frame clones are kept and a portion is missing. Of 21,000 or so clones listed, about 80% are singletons. Germline V gene sequence: CDR1 MNHEY, CDR2 SMNVEV (reference sequence). The CDR3 extends over 14 amino acids. The junction had 5 bases not matched to a gene; V was cut back by 4 bases and J by 2 bases. Before the COVID-19 pandemic, during about 2011-2019, CD4+ T cells were taken from unexposed donors. The cells were cultured for around ten days before CD4+ T cells were isolated. As cell numbers allowed, unexposed-donor CD4+ T cells faced SARS-CoV-2 S/N and four cold-coronavirus spikes.

This receptor was obtained from a human donor in good health. The genes are TRBV27 and TRBJ2-7; 7 bases are shared with TRBD1. Sequencing used CD4+ T cells from PBMCs, cultured in vitro. The CDR3 nucleotides are TGTGCCAGCAGTTCCAGACAGGGTACCTACGAGCAGTACTTC. Its translation is CASSSRQGTYEQYF.